This passage covers 11 T cell receptor beta chains from one sample sequenced in a study of T cell changes during pregnancy in multiple sclerosis. TCRdb's copy holds only in-frame clones and misses some; the assay was immunoSEQ multiplex PCR. The sample gives about 100,000 clones, around 92% of which show up once; about 1.9% is in the top ten. The sample consisted of peripheral blood, taken after pregnancy. Source of these receptors: a female donor with multiple sclerosis, enrolled in a pregnancy study.

This chain uses TRBV19 with TRBJ1-1, with a tentative D call TRBD1 (5 bases). CDR3 size: 14 residues. CDR1 and CDR2 (germline): LNHDA, SQIVND (reference sequence). V lost 5 bases and J lost 5, with 15 bases in between. CDR3 nucleotides: TGTGCCAGTAGTCTGGATGGGGGGAAGACTGAAGCTTTCTTT. Its translation: CASSLDGGKTEAFF.

V gene TRBV10-3 combines with J gene TRBJ2-7, with 9 bases that match TRBD2. CDR3 size: 15 residues. Germline CDR1 and CDR2: ENHRY and SYGVKD. Unmatched junction bases numbered 12, after V lost 10 bases and J lost 2 bases. Here the CDR3 reads CATLPASGDPYEQYF. Written as DNA, the CDR3 is TGTGCCACCCTGCCGGCTAGCGGGGATCCCTACGAGCAGTACTTC.

This chain links TRBV18 with TRBJ2-7, with 7 positions matching TRBD1. Germline V gene sequence: CDR1 KGHSH, CDR2 LQKENI. V was clipped by 3 bases and J by 5 bases; unmatched bases: 4. The CDR3 has 13 residues. The CDR3 DNA sequence: TGTGCCAGCTCACCGGGACAGAGCAACGAGCAGTACTTC. It specifies CASSPGQSNEQYF.

V and J are TRBV27 and TRBJ2-7; D perhaps matches TRBD1 (5 bases). Germline CDR1 and CDR2: MNHEY and SMNVEV (reference sequence). V was cut by 3 bases and J by 3 bases, with 12 bases left in between. This CDR3 has 14 amino acids. The CDR3, as DNA: TGTGCCAGCAGTTTGGGCAGGGATCTCTACGAGCAGTACTTC. It specifies CASSLGRDLYEQYF.

This chain connects TRBV19 to TRBJ1-3; a possible D gene is TRBD1 (6 bases). Germline values: CDR1 LNHDA, CDR2 SQIVND (reference sequence). V lost 3 bases to trimming and J lost 5 bases, with 14 bases between them. The CDR3 sequence is 15 residues long. CDR3 residues: CASSMGLGQRNTIYF. The DNA for the CDR3 is TGTGCCAGTAGTATGGGTCTTGGACAGCGAAACACCATATATTTT.

The V call is TRBV27, the J call TRBJ2-7; 7 positions agree with TRBD2. V lost 5 bases and J lost 5; bases outside the gene matches: 15. The germline CDR1 and CDR2 sequences are MNHEY and SMNVEV (reference sequence). The CDR3 length is 16 residues. This CDR3 reads CASSILPTSLFHEQYF. CDR3 DNA sequence: TGTGCCAGCAGTATTCTCCCGACTAGCCTCTTCCACGAGCAGTACTTC.

For the CDR3, the DNA is TGCGCCAGCAGCCCCGGGACAGAGAACACTGAAGCTTTCTTT. This translates into CASSPGTENTEAFF. This chain connects TRBV5-1 to TRBJ1-1; 7 bases are shared with TRBD1. The germline gives CDR1 SGHRS, CDR2 YFSETQ. The CDR3 has 14 amino acids. Trimming took 4 bases from V and 1 from J; bases not matched to a gene: 4.

This clone has only one observation. The chain employs TRBV6-6 and TRBJ2-7, with 7 bases identical to TRBD1. Trimming cost V 0 bases and J 5 bases; bases outside gene matches: 7. The germline V gene has CDR1 MNHNY and CDR2 SVGAGI (reference sequence). The CDR3 totals 15 residues. CDR3 region: CASSYSFTGDHEQYF. The CDR3 region has the DNA TGTGCCAGCAGTTACTCTTTCACAGGGGACCACGAGCAGTACTTC.

This chain links TRBV28 with TRBJ2-7, with D possibly matching TRBD1 (6 bases). This CDR3 has 15 amino acids. From germline, CDR1 is MDHEN and CDR2 SYDVKM. Trimming took off 3 bases at V and 3 bases at J, with 15 bases between the two ends. CDR3 bases: TGTGCCAGCAGTTTGGGCTCCGGACAGTACTACGAGCAGTACTTC. Its protein is CASSLGSGQYYEQYF.

The chain employs TRBV7-2 and TRBJ2-7; TRBD1 agrees at 8 bases. The CDR3 totals 14 residues. Germline V gene lookup returns CDR1 SGHTA and CDR2 FQGNSA. J was trimmed by 4 bases and V by 4 bases; bases with no gene match: 6. The CDR3 coding sequence is TGTGCCAGCAGCTCGGACAGGGCGTGGTACGAGCAGTACTTC. Encoded protein: CASSSDRAWYEQYF.

The chain uses TRBV27 and TRBJ1-6; D unresolved. Trimming left V 2 bases short and J 6 bases short, with 5 bases between. Germline values: CDR1 MNHEY, CDR2 SMNVEV (reference sequence). The CDR3 length is 13 residues. The CDR3 loop is CASSLTVNSPLHF. In DNA, the CDR3 is TGTGCCAGCAGTTTAACAGTTAATTCACCCCTCCACTTT.